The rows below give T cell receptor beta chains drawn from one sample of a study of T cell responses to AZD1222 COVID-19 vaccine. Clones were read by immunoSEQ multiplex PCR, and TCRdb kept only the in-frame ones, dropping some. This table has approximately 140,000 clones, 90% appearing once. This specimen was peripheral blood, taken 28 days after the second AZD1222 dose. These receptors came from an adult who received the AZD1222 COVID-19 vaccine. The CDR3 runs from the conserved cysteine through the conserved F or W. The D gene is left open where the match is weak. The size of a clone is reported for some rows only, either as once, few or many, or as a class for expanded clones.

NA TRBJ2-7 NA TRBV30 TGTGCCTGGGCGTTGGGCGGAAGCTCCTACGAGCAGTACTTC CAWALGGSSYEQYF
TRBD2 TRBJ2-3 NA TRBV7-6 TGTGCCAGCAGCTTAGCCGCTAGCGGGAGCACAGATACGCAGTATTTT CASSLAASGSTDTQYF
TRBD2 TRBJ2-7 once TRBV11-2 TGTGCCAGCAGCTTAGTAGCTCGAGCGGGAGGGCCCCACGAGCAGTACTTC CASSLVARAGGPHEQYF
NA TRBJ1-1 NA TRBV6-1 TGTGCCAGCAGTGAAAATTTGAACACTGAAGCTTTCTTT CASSENLNTEAFF
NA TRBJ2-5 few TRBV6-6 TGTGCCAGCAGTTGGGGGAACCAAGAGACCCAGTACTTC CASSWGNQETQYF
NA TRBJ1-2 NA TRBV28 TGTGCCAGCACTGCGGGTACTAACTATGGCTACACCTTC CASTAGTNYGYTF
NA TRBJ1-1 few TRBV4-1 TGCGCCAGCAGCCACCGGGACACGAACACTGAAGCTTTCTTT CASSHRDTNTEAFF
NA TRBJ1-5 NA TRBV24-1 TGTGCCACCAGTGATTGGGATGGGAGCAAGCATTTT CATSDWDGSKHF
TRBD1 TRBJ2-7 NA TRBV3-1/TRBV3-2 TGTGCCAGCAGCAGGGGGGACAGGGGACCCTACGAGCAGTACTTC CASSRGDRGPYEQYF
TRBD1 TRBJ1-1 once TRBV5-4 TGTGCCAGCACCCGGGACAGGGTTACTGAAGCTTTCTTT CASTRDRVTEAFF
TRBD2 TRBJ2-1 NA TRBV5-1 TGCGCCAGCAGACAACTAGCGGGAGGAGTCTACAATGAGCAGTTCTTC CASRQLAGGVYNEQFF
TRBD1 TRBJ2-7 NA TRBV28 TGTGCCAGCAGACAGGGGGCTTGGGAGCAGTACTTC CASRQGAWEQYF
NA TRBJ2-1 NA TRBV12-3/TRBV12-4 TGTGCCAGCAGTTTGGGAAGTAACAATGAGCAGTTCTTC CASSLGSNNEQFF
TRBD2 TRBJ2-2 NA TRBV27 TGTGCCAGCAGCCATACTAGCGGATTCACCGGGGAGCTGTTTTTT CASSHTSGFTGELFF
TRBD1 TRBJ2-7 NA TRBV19 TGTGCCAGTAGCAAACAGGGGGCGCCGAACGAGCAGTACTTC CASSKQGAPNEQYF
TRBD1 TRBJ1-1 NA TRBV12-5 TGTGCTAGTGGTCAGGGACAGACGAGTTCAAACACTGAAGCTTTCTTT CASGQGQTSSNTEAFF
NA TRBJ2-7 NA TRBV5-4 TGTGCCAGCATCCAGGGTAACGAGCAGTACTTC CASIQGNEQYF
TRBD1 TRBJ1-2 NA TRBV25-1 TGTGCCAGCAGTGATTCAGGGGGCCCAATATCATATGGCTACACCTTC CASSDSGGPISYGYTF
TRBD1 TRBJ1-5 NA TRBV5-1 TGCGCCAGCAGCTTGGGGACAGGAGTTTCCCTCAATCAGCCCCAGCATTTT CASSLGTGVSLNQPQHF
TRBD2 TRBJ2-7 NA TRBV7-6 TGTGCCAGCAGCTTGACTAGCGGGACCTACGAGCAGTACTTC CASSLTSGTYEQYF
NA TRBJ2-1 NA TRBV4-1 TGCGCCAGCAGCCAAGATAGGGGAGGAGGGGATTACAATGAGCAGTTCTTC CASSQDRGGGDYNEQFF
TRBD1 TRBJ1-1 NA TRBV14 TGTGCCAGCAGCCGCTACCGGGACAGCTATTCGAACACTGAAGCTTTCTTT CASSRYRDSYSNTEAFF
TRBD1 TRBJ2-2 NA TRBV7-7 TGTGCCAGCAGCTTAGGGACAGGGAACACCGGGGAGCTGTTTTTT CASSLGTGNTGELFF
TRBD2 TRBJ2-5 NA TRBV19 TGTGCCAGTAGTAGACCGGGACTAGCGGGACGGGGGTCCCAAGAGACCCAGTACTTC CASSRPGLAGRGSQETQYF
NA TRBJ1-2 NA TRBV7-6 TGTGCCAGCAGCCCCGAGGGGGGCTATGGCTACACCTTC CASSPEGGYGYTF
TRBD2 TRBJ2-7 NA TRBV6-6 TGTGCCAGCAGTCGACTAGCGGGCGACGAGCAGTACTTC CASSRLAGDEQYF
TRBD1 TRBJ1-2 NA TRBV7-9 TGTGCCAGCAGCTTAGCCAACCCGGGACAGCCGGGAACCTTC CASSLANPGQPGTF
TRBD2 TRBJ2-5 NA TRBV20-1 TGCAGTGCTAGTTGGGGACTGGGGCTAGCGGGCCCAGAGACCCAGTACTTC CSASWGLGLAGPETQYF
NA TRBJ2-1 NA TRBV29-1 TGCAAGCGGCCAGGGTGGTACAATGAGCAGTTCTTC CKRPGWYNEQFF
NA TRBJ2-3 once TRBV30 TGTGCCTGGATACTTACAGATACGCAGTATTTT CAWILTDTQYF
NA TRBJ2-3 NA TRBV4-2 TGTGCCAGCAGCCAAGTAGGAGGAGGAGAAACAGATACGCAGTATTTT CASSQVGGGETDTQYF
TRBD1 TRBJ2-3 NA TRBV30 TGTGCCTGGGGTAGGGCGGGACAGGGGAGCACAGATACGCAGTATTTT CAWGRAGQGSTDTQYF
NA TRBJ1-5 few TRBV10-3 TGTGCCATCAGTGAGGAACCGAATCAGCCCCAGCATTTT CAISEEPNQPQHF
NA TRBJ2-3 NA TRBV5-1 TGCGCCAGCAGCTTGGGCCCACAGGGAGGTTATACAGATACGCAGTATTTT CASSLGPQGGYTDTQYF
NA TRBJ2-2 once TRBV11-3 TGTGCCAGCAGCTCACGGTCCACCGGGGAGCTGTTTTTT CASSSRSTGELFF
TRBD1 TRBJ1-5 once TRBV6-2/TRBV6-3 TGTGCCAGCAGTTACTCGAAGGGACAGGCAACTTCTCAGCCCCAGCATTTT CASSYSKGQATSQPQHF
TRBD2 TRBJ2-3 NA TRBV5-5 TGTGCCAGCTCTAGCGGGATCACAGATACGCAGTATTTT CASSSGITDTQYF
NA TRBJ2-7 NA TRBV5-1 TGCGCCAGCAGCTTGGATTTACAGTCCTACGAGCAGTACTTC CASSLDLQSYEQYF
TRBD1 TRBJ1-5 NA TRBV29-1 TGCAGCGTCGGGATGGGACAGGGGAGAGGGCCCCAGCATTTT CSVGMGQGRGPQHF
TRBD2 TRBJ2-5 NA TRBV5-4 TGTGCCAGCAGCTCGGGGGTAGCGGGGCCACAAGAGACCCAGTACTTC CASSSGVAGPQETQYF
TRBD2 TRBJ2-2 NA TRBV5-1 TGCGCCAGCAGGACGGGACTAGCGGGAACCAACACCGGGGAGCTGTTTTTT CASRTGLAGTNTGELFF
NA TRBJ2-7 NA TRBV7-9 TGTGCCAGCAGCTTAGCACAGGGTCCCCGTTACGAGCAGTACTTC CASSLAQGPRYEQYF
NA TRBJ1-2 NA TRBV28 TGTGCCAGCAGCTTACAAATCGACCCACAGGTTGACTATGGCTACACCTTC CASSLQIDPQVDYGYTF
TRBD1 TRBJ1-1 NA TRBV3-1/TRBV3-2 TGTGCCAGCAGCCAAGCGGGACAGCCGAACACTGAAGCTTTCTTT CASSQAGQPNTEAFF
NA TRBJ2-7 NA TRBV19 TGTGCCAGTAGTATAGATGTGGGCTACGAGCAGTACTTC CASSIDVGYEQYF
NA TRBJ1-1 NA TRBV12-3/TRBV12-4 TGTGCCAGCAGTTTAGCGCTGAACACTGAAGCTTTCTTT CASSLALNTEAFF
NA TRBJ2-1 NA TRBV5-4 TGTGCCAGCAGCTCCCCTGACCGTTACAATGAGCAGTTCTTC CASSSPDRYNEQFF
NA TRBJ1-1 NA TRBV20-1 TGCAGTGCTAGTAAGACAGCAAACACTGAAGCTTTCTTT CSASKTANTEAFF
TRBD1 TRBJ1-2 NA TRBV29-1 TGCAGCGCACGCACCTTGGGACAGGGGGGAAACTATGGCTACACCTTC CSARTLGQGGNYGYTF
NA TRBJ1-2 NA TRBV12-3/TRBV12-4 TGTGCCAGCAGTCGTTCACCACTCTATGGCTACACCTTC CASSRSPLYGYTF
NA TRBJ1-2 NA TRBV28 TGTGCCAGCAGTTTTCGGACCGCTTTGGGCTATGGCTACACCTTC CASSFRTALGYGYTF
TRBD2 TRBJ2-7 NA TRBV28 TGTGCCAGCAGTTTACCTCTAGCGGGCCTTACCTACGAGCAGTACTTC CASSLPLAGLTYEQYF
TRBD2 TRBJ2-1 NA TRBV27 TGTGCCAGCAGACCAGCGGGAGGGCCGGACAATGAGCAGTTCTTC CASRPAGGPDNEQFF
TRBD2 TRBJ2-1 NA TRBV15 TGTGCCACGATGGCGGCGGGAGGCGATGAGCAGTTCTTC CATMAAGGDEQFF
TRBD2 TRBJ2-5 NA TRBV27 TGTGTGGTAGCGGGAAAAGAGACCCAGTACTTC CVVAGKETQYF
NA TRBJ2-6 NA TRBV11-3 TGTGCCAGCAGCTTTCCGGGGGCACAAAGCTCTGGGGCCAACGTCCTGACTTTC CASSFPGAQSSGANVLTF
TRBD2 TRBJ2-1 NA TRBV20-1 TGCAGTGCTAGTGGGACTAGCGGGATCGGGGAGCAGTTCTTC CSASGTSGIGEQFF